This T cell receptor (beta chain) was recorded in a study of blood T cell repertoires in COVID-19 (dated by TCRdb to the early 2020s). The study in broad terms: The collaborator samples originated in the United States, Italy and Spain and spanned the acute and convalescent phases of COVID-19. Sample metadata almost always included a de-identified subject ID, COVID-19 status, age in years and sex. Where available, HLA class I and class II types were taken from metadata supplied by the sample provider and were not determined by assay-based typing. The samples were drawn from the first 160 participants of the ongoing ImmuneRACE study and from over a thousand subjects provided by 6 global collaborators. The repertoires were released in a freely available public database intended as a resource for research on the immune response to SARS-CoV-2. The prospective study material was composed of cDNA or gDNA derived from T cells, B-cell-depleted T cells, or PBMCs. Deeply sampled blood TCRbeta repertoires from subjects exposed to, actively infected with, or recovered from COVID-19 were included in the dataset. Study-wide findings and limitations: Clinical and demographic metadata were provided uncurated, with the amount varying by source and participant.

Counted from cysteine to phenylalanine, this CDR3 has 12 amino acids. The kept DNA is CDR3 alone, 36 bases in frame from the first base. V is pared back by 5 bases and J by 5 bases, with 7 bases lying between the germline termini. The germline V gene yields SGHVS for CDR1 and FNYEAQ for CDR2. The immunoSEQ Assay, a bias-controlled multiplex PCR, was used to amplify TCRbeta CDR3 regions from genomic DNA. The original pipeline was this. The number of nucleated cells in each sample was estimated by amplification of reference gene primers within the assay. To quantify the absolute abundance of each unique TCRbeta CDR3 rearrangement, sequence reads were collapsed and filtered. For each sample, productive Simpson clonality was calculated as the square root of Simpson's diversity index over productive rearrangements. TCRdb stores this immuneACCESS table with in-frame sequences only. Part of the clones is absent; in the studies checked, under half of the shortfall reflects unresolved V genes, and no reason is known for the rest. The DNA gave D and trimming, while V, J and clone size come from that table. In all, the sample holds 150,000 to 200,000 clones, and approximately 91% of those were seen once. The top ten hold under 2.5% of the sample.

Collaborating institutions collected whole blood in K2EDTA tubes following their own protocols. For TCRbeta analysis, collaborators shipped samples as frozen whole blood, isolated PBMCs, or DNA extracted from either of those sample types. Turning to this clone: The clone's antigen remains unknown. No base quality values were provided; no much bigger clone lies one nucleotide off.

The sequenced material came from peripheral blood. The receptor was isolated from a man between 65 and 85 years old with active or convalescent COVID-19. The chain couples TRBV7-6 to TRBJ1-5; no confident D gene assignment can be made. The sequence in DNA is TGTGCCAGCAGCCCCCCCGATCAGCCCCAGCATTTT. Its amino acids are CASSPPDQPQHF.